This passage covers 18 T cell receptor beta chains from one sample sequenced in a study of shared clonotypes between healthy human individuals. The protocol was immunoSEQ multiplex PCR, while the TCRdb copy is restricted to in-frame clones and leaves out a portion. The sample has millions of clones, just over 90% seen once. Source material: naive CD4+ T cells from PBMCs. Subset of the sample: CD45RA+ positively selected. The receptors were sampled from a man younger than 35 in good health. Some clones in this sample may be carry-over from other donors' samples.

The chain carries TRBV28 and TRBJ2-7, with 10 bases aligning to TRBD2. CDR3 size: 16 residues. Trimming cost V 9 bases and J 6 bases; bases outside gene matches: 17. Germline V gene lookup returns CDR1 MDHEN and CDR2 SYDVKM. The CDR3 sequence is CASWARGTSEKSEQYF. The CDR3 DNA is TGTGCCAGTTGGGCCCGCGGGACTAGCGAAAAAAGCGAGCAGTACTTC. Filled out from reference TRBV28 and TRBJ2-7, the complete variable domain reads DVKVTQSSRYLVKRTGEKVFLECVQDMDHENMFWYRQDPGLGLRLIYFSYDVKMKEKGDIPEGYSVSREKKERFSLILESASTNQTSMYLCASWARGTSEKSEQYFGPGTRLTVT.

About this clone itself: Different DNA sequences within this sample yield the same CDR3. The chain joins TRBV27 to TRBJ2-7; D is perhaps TRBD1 (5 bases). Trimming removed 2 bases from V and 3 bases from J, with 14 bases in between. Germline lookup yields CDR1 MNHEY and CDR2 SMNVEV (reference sequence). CDR3 size: 15 residues. The CDR3 region has the DNA TGTGCCAGCAGTTTAATCAGGGCCGGTAGCTACGAGCAGTACTTC. Translating it yields CASSLIRAGSYEQYF.

This rearrangement joins TRBV7-9 to TRBJ2-5; possible D gene TRBD1, 6 bases. Deletions cut 7 bases from V and 7 bases from J, with 19 bases between. Germline assignment: CDR1 SEHNR and CDR2 FQNEAQ (reference sequence). The CDR3 covers 14 residues. CDR3 amino acids: CASTSRARGGTQYF. CDR3 sequence (DNA): TGTGCCAGCACCTCCCGGGCGCGAGGGGGGACCCAGTACTTC.

This clone was counted a single time. The chain links TRBV19 to TRBJ2-7, with 7 bases that match TRBD2. J lost 7 bases, V lost 10 bases, and 7 bases had no gene match. CDR1 is LNHDA and CDR2 is SQIVND in the germline V gene (reference sequence). The CDR3 loop spans 11 amino acids. In nucleotides, the CDR3 is TGTGCCACCGGGAGGTCCTGGGAGCAGTACTTC. Protein product: CATGRSWEQYF.

To note about this clone: At the DNA level, this CDR3 is encoded by other sequences in the same sample as well. The rearrangement joins TRBV28 to TRBJ1-1; D is undetermined. Trimming shortened V by 6 bases and J by 4 bases, and 6 bases separated the two germline ends. In germline, CDR1 is MDHEN, CDR2 SYDVKM. CDR3 size: 11 residues. DNA for the CDR3: TGTGCCAGCAGAGAAGGCACTGAAGCTTTCTTT. It translates to CASREGTEAFF.

The genes are TRBV6-6 and TRBJ1-4; D is unresolved. This CDR3 spans 14 amino acids. Germline CDR1 reads MNHNY; CDR2 reads SVGAGI (reference sequence). V shed 6 bases and J shed 3 bases, with 11 bases lying between them. In nucleotides, the CDR3 is TGTGCCAGCAGGGGAAAGGGTTCTAATGAAAAACTGTTTTTT. Protein sequence: CASRGKGSNEKLFF.

The chain employs TRBV5-6 and TRBJ2-5; 11 nucleotides line up with TRBD1. Germline V gene data show CDR1 as SGHDT and CDR2 as YYEEEE. V lost 4 bases to trimming and J lost 5 bases; unmatched junction nucleotides: 4. CDR3 length equals 14 residues. DNA of the CDR3: TGTGCCAGCAGCCAAGGGACAGGGGGGGAGACCCAGTACTTC. Encoded protein: CASSQGTGGETQYF.

The CDR3 loop reads CASSDSGKFEAFF. The DNA for the CDR3 is TGTGCCAGCAGTGATTCAGGGAAATTTGAAGCTTTCTTT. This rearrangement joins TRBV2 to TRBJ1-1, with a possible D match to TRBD1 (5 bases). The CDR3 covers 13 residues. CDR1 SNHLY and CDR2 FYNNEI come from the germline V gene. V was trimmed by 3 bases and J by 7 bases, leaving 12 bases between them. The whole variable domain, remainder taken from reference TRBV2 and TRBJ1-1, is EPEVTQTPSHQVTQMGQEVILRCVPISNHLYFYWYRQILGQKVEFLVSFYNNEISEKSEIFDDQFSVERPDGSNFTLKIRSTKLEDSAMYFCASSDSGKFEAFFGQGTRLTVV.

The genes are TRBV4-1 and TRBJ2-1; TRBD2 agrees at 13 bases. Germline-derived CDR1 and CDR2 are MGHRA and YSYEKL. The CDR3 sequence is 17 residues long. Trimming cost V 6 bases and J 4 bases; bases outside gene matches: 9. CDR3 loop: CASRGLAGENFYNEQFF. The CDR3 DNA reads as TGCGCCAGCAGAGGACTAGCGGGAGAGAATTTTTACAATGAGCAGTTCTTC.

This clone came up once. This sample also contains other DNA sequences that code for the same CDR3. The chain uses TRBV5-1 and TRBJ1-1; the match to TRBD1 covers 10 bases. After removal of 4 bases from V and 1 base from J, the junction contained 4 bases not matched to a gene. The CDR3 contains 15 residues. Germline V gene data show CDR1 as SGHRS and CDR2 as YFSETQ. The CDR3 protein is CASSRDRGGNTEAFF. CDR3 DNA: TGCGCCAGCAGCCGGGACAGGGGCGGGAACACTGAAGCTTTCTTT.

The rearrangement uses TRBV28 and TRBJ2-7; D ambiguous. V lost 2 bases, J lost 5 bases, and 7 bases lay in between. CDR3 length: 12 amino acids. Germline assignment: CDR1 MDHEN and CDR2 SYDVKM. In DNA form, the CDR3 reads TGTGCCAGCAGTTTAAATGGGCACGAGCAGTACTTC. Translated, it gives CASSLNGHEQYF.

The rearrangement uses TRBV11-2 and TRBJ2-3; the D gene could be TRBD1 or TRBD2 (5 bases each). CDR1 SGHAT and CDR2 FQNNGV come from the germline V gene. The CDR3 has 16 residues. Trimming removed 3 bases from V and 2 bases from J, with 15 bases in between. The CDR3 sequence: CASSLGSGPDTDTQYF. For the CDR3, the DNA is TGTGCCAGCAGCTTGGGTTCGGGACCAGACACAGATACGCAGTATTTT.

The rearrangement joins TRBV7-2 to TRBJ2-1, with no clear D. Deletions cut 3 bases from V and 0 bases from J, with 9 bases between. This CDR3 region has 15 residues. The V gene's germline CDR1 is SGHTA and CDR2 FQGNSA. The CDR3 protein is CASSFAWDSYNEQFF. DNA of the CDR3: TGTGCCAGCAGCTTTGCGTGGGACTCCTACAATGAGCAGTTCTTC.

The chain carries TRBV27 and TRBJ1-4, with 11 positions matching TRBD1. V trimming: 1 base; J trimming: 3 bases; junction bases outside the gene matches: 13. Germline lookup yields CDR1 MNHEY and CDR2 SMNVEV (reference sequence). The CDR3 totals 20 residues. The CDR3, as DNA: TGTGCCAGCAGTTTATGGCCCCTCAGGACAGGGGGCATGTCTAATGAAAAACTGTTTTTT. Protein product: CASSLWPLRTGGMSNEKLFF.

CDR3 in amino acids: CAWQDTLSNQPQHF. The DNA of the CDR3 is TGTGCCTGGCAGGACACACTTAGCAATCAGCCCCAGCATTTT. The chain recombines TRBV30 with TRBJ1-5; tentatively, D is TRBD1 (5 bases). This CDR3 has 14 residues. From germline, CDR1 is GTSNPN and CDR2 SVGIG (reference sequence). With 5 bases removed from V and 0 bases from J, the gap between germline ends came to 11 bases. Combining the CDR3 with reference TRBV30 and TRBJ1-5 gives the whole variable domain SQTIHQWPATLVQPVGSPLSLECTVEGTSNPNLYWYRQAAGRGLQLLFYSVGIGQISSEVPQNLSASRPQDRQFILSSKKLLLSDSGFYLCAWQDTLSNQPQHFGDGTRLSIL.

The chain carries TRBV9 and TRBJ2-7; perhaps TRBD1 as D (5 bases). This CDR3 contains 13 residues. The germline CDR1 and CDR2 sequences are SGDLS and YYNGEE. Trimming shortened V by 1 base and J by 6 bases, and 11 bases separated the two germline ends. CDR3 nucleotide sequence: TGTGCCAGCAGCGTACAAGGGGTGGGCGAGCAGTACTTC. It encodes CASSVQGVGEQYF.

The chain has TRBV29-1 and TRBJ2-1, with 9 nucleotides matching TRBD2. The germline V gene encodes CDR1 SQVTM and CDR2 ANQGSEA. Trimming removed 7 bases from V and 7 bases from J; junction bases left unmatched: 14. The CDR3 consists of 15 residues. The CDR3 here is CSAGLSASGDNEQFF. In DNA, the CDR3 is TGCAGCGCGGGGCTAAGTGCTAGCGGGGATAATGAGCAGTTCTTC.

V and J are TRBV21-1 and TRBJ2-1. TRBV21-1 is termed a pseudogene. The CDR3 runs to 10 residues. The CDR3 protein is CASVQPEQFF. The CDR3, as DNA: TGTGCCAGCGTCCAGCCTGAGCAGTTCTTC.